These 24 T cell receptor beta chains originate from one sample sequenced in a study of monozygotic twins with inflammatory bowel disease. TCRdb re-analyzed the 5' RACE reads; it lists each CDR3 protein once, without DNA. The specimen's table records 300,000 to 400,000 distinct CDR3 sequences. Specimen: blood. The receptor source for this set is a human donor with ulcerative colitis or Crohn's disease, or a healthy co-twin of an affected twin (not recorded which).

J is TRBJ1-1 and V is TRBV3-1; TCRdb outputs TRBD1, but without DNA this stays unchecked. There are 15 residues in the CDR3. Germline CDR1 LGHDT, CDR2 YNNKEL (reference sequence). CDR3 in amino acids: CASSLPTGTSTEAFF.

This sequence joins TRBV12-3 or TRBV12-4 and TRBJ2-5; TCRdb outputs TRBD1, but without DNA this stays unchecked. This CDR3 has 13 amino acids. Here the CDR3 reads CASSLREPETQYF.

The CDR3 reads CASSRTAGGIYEQYF. The chain combines TRBV14 with TRBJ2-7; the D gene TCRdb calls, TRBD2, cannot be checked with no DNA. Germline CDR1 reads SGHDN; CDR2 reads FVKESK. This CDR3 spans 15 amino acids.

This rearrangement joins TRBV2 to TRBJ2-1; the TCRdb call, TRBD2, lacks DNA for checking. Germline V gives CDR1 SNHLY, CDR2 FYNNEI. The length of the CDR3 is 14 residues. The CDR3: CASTRNGGVGEQFF.

The chain uses TRBV5-1 and TRBJ2-2. The CDR3 length is 15 residues. Looked up from germline, CDR1 is SGHRS and CDR2 is YFSETQ. This chain's CDR3 is CASSSGTIPTGELFF.

This chain links TRBV20-1 with TRBJ1-1; TCRdb designates TRBD1, a call that cannot be tested without DNA. CDR1 DFQATT and CDR2 SNEGSKA come from the germline V gene (reference sequence). This CDR3 spans 12 amino acids. CDR3 in amino acids: CSAGDRWTEAFF.

The V and J genes are TRBV20-1 and TRBJ1-2. The germline V gene has CDR1 DFQATT and CDR2 SNEGSKA (reference sequence). CDR3 length: 14 amino acids. The CDR3: CSARDTRTDYGYTF.

The V and J genes are TRBV28 and TRBJ2-2; TCRdb's assignment of TRBD2 cannot be checked, as there is no DNA. Germline V CDR1 and CDR2: MDHEN, SYDVKM. CDR3 length: 15 residues. CDR3 sequence: CASSFGGRVAGELFF.

This chain links TRBV6-2 or TRBV6-3 with TRBJ1-5. The CDR3 has 12 amino acids. Germline loops: CDR1 MNHEY, CDR2 SVGEGT. This chain's CDR3 is CASRNPRAPQHF.

The chain recombines TRBV29-1 with TRBJ1-5; TCRdb reports TRBD1, a call that lacks DNA to check it against. The CDR3 is 13 amino acids. Germline CDR1 reads SQVTM; CDR2 reads ANQGSEA. CDR3: CSVVGGQNQPQHF.

J is TRBJ2-2 and V is TRBV27; TCRdb's assignment of TRBD1 cannot be checked, as there is no DNA. The CDR3 is made up of 17 amino acids. The V gene's germline CDR1 is MNHEY and CDR2 SMNVEV (reference sequence). CDR3 sequence: CASSPGLRNANTGELFF.

The CDR3 sequence is CASSPGWGGEETQYF. This chain connects TRBV9 to TRBJ2-5; TCRdb's assignment of TRBD1 cannot be checked, as there is no DNA. Germline CDR1 reads SGDLS; CDR2 reads YYNGEE. This CDR3 contains 15 residues.

This chain uses TRBV29-1 with TRBJ2-5; the TRBD2 assignment by TCRdb is unverifiable without DNA. There are 13 residues in the CDR3. Germline CDR1 is SQVTM and CDR2 is ANQGSEA. CDR3 sequence: CSVEALGYETKYF.

The V call is TRBV4-1, the J call TRBJ2-5; checking the TCRdb D call of TRBD1 is not possible without DNA. The germline V gene encodes CDR1 MGHRA and CDR2 YSYEKL. The CDR3 is 15 amino acids. The CDR3 spells CASSQDPGRLETQYF.

The chain carries TRBV7-3 and TRBJ2-5; absent DNA, TCRdb's TRBD1 call cannot be checked. Germline assignment: CDR1 SGHTA and CDR2 FQGTGA. The CDR3 spans 16 residues. This CDR3 reads CASPPGDTQSTETQYF.

The V call is TRBV4-3, the J call TRBJ2-3; the TCRdb call, TRBD1, lacks DNA for checking. CDR1 LGHNA and CDR2 YSLEER come from the germline V gene. The CDR3 spans 15 residues. The CDR3 is CASSQDRGVADTQYF.

The CDR3 protein is CATSEPGRYEQYF. This chain uses TRBV24-1 with TRBJ2-7; lacking DNA, the TRBD1 call made by TCRdb goes unchecked. The CDR3 runs 13 residues. CDR1 KGHDR and CDR2 SFDVKD come from the germline V gene.

The CDR3 reads CASSLEGKAEYF. This chain uses TRBV7-8 with TRBJ2-5; TCRdb calls TRBD2, which cannot be checked without DNA. Germline CDR1 and CDR2: SGHVS and FQNEAQ. The CDR3 runs to 12 residues.

V gene TRBV20-1 combines with J gene TRBJ2-1; the D gene TCRdb calls, TRBD2, cannot be checked with no DNA. Germline assignment: CDR1 DFQATT and CDR2 SNEGSKA (reference sequence). The CDR3 sequence is 14 residues long. CDR3 region: CSAIILAEYNEQFF.

The rearrangement joins TRBV10-3 to TRBJ1-5; TCRdb returns TRBD1, unconfirmable since there is no DNA. CDR3 length: 13 residues. Germline CDR1 and CDR2: ENHRY and SYGVKD. CDR3 in amino acids: CASGQDLNQPQHF.

CDR3 loop: CAISERSFNYTSTDTQYF. The chain couples TRBV10-3 to TRBJ2-3. This CDR3 contains 18 residues. Germline V CDR1 and CDR2: ENHRY, SYGVKD.

The chain recombines TRBV7-2 with TRBJ2-7; TCRdb indicates TRBD2, and absent DNA this call remains unverified. The length of the CDR3 is 15 residues. The germline gives CDR1 SGHTA, CDR2 FQGNSA. The CDR3 loop reads CASSLTGLASYEQYF.

This sequence joins TRBV7-8 and TRBJ2-6; TCRdb gives TRBD1 as the D gene, but with no DNA this cannot be confirmed. Germline assignment: CDR1 SGHVS and CDR2 FQNEAQ. The CDR3 runs 16 residues. The CDR3 loop is CASRSTGGTGANVLTF.

The CDR3 loop is CASSQVGGGAFF. This chain joins TRBV3-1 and TRBJ1-1. Germline assignment: CDR1 LGHDT and CDR2 YNNKEL (reference sequence). The CDR3 totals 12 residues.